The clone carrying this TCR beta chain was detected a few times. The antigen is undetermined. Germline loops: CDR1 MNHEY, CDR2 SVGAGI. The CDR3 has 15 amino acids. J lost 3 bases, V lost 6 bases, and 8 bases had no gene match. This sample is part of a study of blood T cells in healthy people across ages. It was with a sample-barcoded 5' primer and a J-beta primer mix that a second PCR of roughly 6 to 11 cycles was run. One entry per CDR3 protein, called by TCRdb with MiXCR from the 5' RACE reads. The sample gives just over 800,000 distinct CDR3 sequences, about 62% of which show up once; roughly 26% is in the top ten. General study results and limits: The unsorted PBMCs prevented any conclusive comparison of naive versus antigen-experienced cells.

The V call is TRBV6-5, the J call TRBJ2-5; 9 bases line up with TRBD1. This sequence originates from a young man in good health. Sequencing input: blood. CDR3 loop: CASSRDWDREETQYF. CDR3 coding DNA: TGTGCCAGCAGCCGGGATTGGGACAGGGAAGAGACCCAGTACTTC.